The TCR beta chain under discussion was sequenced for a study of blood T cells in healthy people across ages. The total RNA that was extracted per sample amounted to at least 5 micrograms. The germline CDR1 and CDR2 sequences are DFQATT and SNEGSKA (reference sequence). The ends were cut back, 6 bases at V and 4 bases at J, with 15 bases in the middle. The CDR3 length is 13 residues. The second PCR ran 7 to 11 cycles with a sample-barcoded 5' primer and J-beta primers. A single record per CDR3 protein comes from TCRdb applying MiXCR to the 5' RACE reads. The sample consists of 550,000 to 750,000 distinct CDR3 sequences, under 25% of them appearing once.

What was sequenced was blood. The V gene is TRBV20-1, the J gene TRBJ2-5, with D perhaps TRBD1 (6 bases). The clonotype comes from a man in his 70s in good health. As DNA, the CDR3 is TGCAGTGCCCGCCCCAGGGGCGTAGAGACCCAGTACTTC. This translates into CSARPRGVETQYF.